This paragraph reports one T cell receptor (beta chain). In the study's own analysis: Estimated nucleated cell counts came from reference gene primer amplification. Sequenced by immunoSEQ multiplex PCR; TCRdb stores in-frame clones only, minus some. The DNA was the basis for D and trimming; V, J and clone size are from that table. Of under 250,000 clones listed, over 65% were seen once; the top ten hold 2% to 3%. This entry comes from a study of blood T cell repertoires in COVID-19. Study-wide background: The United States, Italy and Spain supplied acute and convalescent COVID-19 samples.

CDR3 size: 15 residues. In germline, CDR1 is SGHRS, CDR2 YFSETQ. Trimming removed 4 bases from V and 5 bases from J, with 16 bases in between. This TCR was sampled from an older woman with active or convalescent COVID-19. The sequenced sample was peripheral blood. V and J are TRBV5-1 and TRBJ1-3, with D tentatively TRBD1 (5 bases). CDR3 nucleotides: TGCGCCAGCAGCCCTGGGACGGGGGAAAGAAACACCATATATTTT. Protein sequence: CASSPGTGERNTIYF.